What follows are 12 T cell receptor beta chains derived from one specimen sequenced in a study of T-cell memory formation after mild COVID-19. From the 5' RACE reads, TCRdb called clonotypes with MiXCR, one entry per CDR3 protein. Seen here are hundreds of thousands of distinct CDR3 sequences, about an eighth observed once, and the top ten hold 22%. Sequencing input: PBMCs or a T cell subset sorted from them (not recorded which). These receptor sequences come from a man aged 18 to 29 who had mild COVID-19 (a few samples of this study predate the infection). Cell type and time point are not known.

The chain uses TRBV25-1 and TRBJ2-6, with TRBD2 as a possible D gene (5 bases). The V and J ends lost 10 bases and 0 bases respectively, with 22 bases between them. From germline, CDR1 is MGHDK and CDR2 SYGVNS. The CDR3 runs 18 residues. CDR3 in amino acids: CATTGVQGRSSGANVLTF. The CDR3 DNA reads as TGTGCCACCACCGGGGTCCAAGGACGAAGCTCTGGGGCCAACGTCCTGACTTTC.

This rearrangement joins TRBV7-9 to TRBJ2-7; 8 bases fit TRBD1. This CDR3 comprises 15 residues. J lost 3 bases, V lost 4 bases, and 8 bases had no gene match. Germline CDR1 SEHNR, CDR2 FQNEAQ (reference sequence). CDR3: CASSSTTGTGYEQYV. The CDR3 DNA is TGTGCCAGCAGCTCCACTACCGGGACAGGCTACGAGCAGTACGTC.

The rearrangement links TRBV28 to TRBJ2-5; maybe TRBD1 (5 bases). The length of the CDR3 is 13 residues. Germline V gene sequence: CDR1 MDHEN, CDR2 SYDVKM. With 1 base removed from V and 7 bases from J, the gap between germline ends came to 10 bases. The CDR3, as DNA: TGTGCCAGCAGTTTATCCCCAAGGGGGACCCAGTACTTC. Amino acids: CASSLSPRGTQYF.

This clonotype occurred a few times. The V and J genes are TRBV11-1 and TRBJ2-2; TRBD1 aligns across 7 bases. CDR3 length: 15 residues. CDR1 and CDR2 (germline): SGHAT, FQDESV (reference sequence). The trim removed 5 bases at V and 4 bases at J, leaving 7 bases unmatched. CDR3 sequence reads: CASSPPDRPTGELFF. The CDR3 DNA reads as TGTGCCAGCAGCCCCCCGGACAGGCCCACCGGGGAGCTGTTTTTT.

The genes are TRBV4-2 and TRBJ2-5, with 7 bases fitting TRBD1. The CDR3 length is 14 residues. Losses at the gene ends were 1 base for V and 5 bases for J; bases not matched to a gene: 4. Germline V lookup: CDR1 LGHNA, CDR2 YNFKEQ. The CDR3 DNA follows: TGTGCCAGCAGCCAAGGACAGGGCGTGGAGACCCAGTACTTC. Protein product: CASSQGQGVETQYF.

This clonotype came up a few times. This chain links TRBV7-3 with TRBJ2-7, with D possibly matching TRBD1 (5 bases). The CDR3 totals 12 residues. V dropped 5 bases and J dropped 8 bases, with 13 bases sitting between them. Germline CDR1 and CDR2: SGHTA and FQGTGA. The CDR3 here is CASSGPDKKQYF. The CDR3 nucleotides are TGTGCCAGCAGCGGACCGGACAAGAAGCAGTACTTC.

DNA of the CDR3: TGCGCCAGCACCAGTGGGCGCGGGGGGGACAATGAGCAGTTCTTC. This translates into CASTSGRGGDNEQFF. V and J are TRBV5-1 and TRBJ2-1; 9 nucleotides align to TRBD2. CDR1 SGHRS and CDR2 YFSETQ come from the germline V gene. V lost 6 bases, J lost 5 bases, and 9 bases stayed unmatched. The CDR3 spans 15 residues.

This clonotype has more than one count but fewer than ten. CDR3 nucleotide sequence: TGTGCCAGCAGCCCGCAGCCGGTTCTCCTCTACGAGCAGTACGTC. The encoded protein is CASSPQPVLLYEQYV. V is TRBV5-5 and J is TRBJ2-7; D is undetermined. V was clipped by 4 bases and J by 3 bases, with 17 bases between them. CDR3 size: 15 residues. Germline loops: CDR1 SGHKS, CDR2 YYEKEE (reference sequence).

The J gene is TRBJ2-6, the V gene TRBV20-1, with 12 bases that match TRBD1. The germline V gene encodes CDR1 DFQATT and CDR2 SNEGSKA (reference sequence). Germline trimming cut 4 bases from V and 2 bases from J; bases unmatched to any gene: 3. The CDR3 length is 16 residues. This chain's CDR3 is CSAKGQGAPGANVLTF. CDR3 in DNA: TGCAGTGCTAAGGGACAGGGGGCGCCTGGGGCCAACGTCCTGACTTTC.

This clonotype came up a few times. The chain couples TRBV7-2 to TRBJ1-2; 9 bases agree with TRBD1. This CDR3 has 14 amino acids. Germline-derived CDR1 and CDR2 are SGHTA and FQGNSA. The V and J ends lost 1 base and 6 bases, in that order; junction bases with no gene match: 3. In DNA, the CDR3 is TGTGCCAGCAGCTTAGGGACAGGGGCGGATGGCTACACCTTC. Protein: CASSLGTGADGYTF.

The chain carries TRBV28 and TRBJ2-7; TRBD2 is a possible D gene (6 bases). This CDR3 region has 11 residues. Germline-derived CDR1 and CDR2 are MDHEN and SYDVKM. Trimming shortened V by 10 bases and J by 4 bases, and 11 bases separated the two germline ends. The DNA for the CDR3 is TGTGCCACCCATCGGGGGTACGAGCAGTACGTC. Amino acids: CATHRGYEQYV.

This chain's CDR3 is CASSPQVETQYF. The CDR3 region has the DNA TGTGCCAGCAGCCCCCAGGTGGAGACCCAGTACTTC. The chain links TRBV3-1 to TRBJ2-5; unclear D gene. Germline V CDR1 and CDR2: LGHDT, YNNKEL (reference sequence). The V gene lost 4 bases and the J gene lost 5 bases, with 8 bases spanning the gap. The CDR3 is 12 amino acids.